The 12 T cell receptor beta chains listed next were all sequenced from one sample in a study of post-analysis software for immune sequencing data. Every TCR beta cDNA library bore unique molecular identifiers. TCRdb redid the calling of the PCR reads with MiXCR, one entry per CDR3 protein. The sample yields hundreds of thousands of distinct CDR3 sequences, 59% seen once. General study points: Patients carried five TRBV segments more frequently than controls did, and TRBV5-6, TRBV5-1 and TRBV20-1 were among them.

No cognate antigen is known for these TCRs. What was sequenced was blood. The receptor set was obtained from a girl aged 2 to 10 with multiple sclerosis.

The genes are TRBV20-1 and TRBJ2-7; 7 positions match TRBD2. The germline V gene encodes CDR1 DFQATT and CDR2 SNEGSKA (reference sequence). This CDR3 is 14 amino acids long. J lost 3 bases, V lost 6 bases, and 11 bases had no gene match. The DNA for the CDR3 is TGCAGTGCCAGGCCCGGGGGGACGGACTACGAGCAGTACTTC. Its translation is CSARPGGTDYEQYF.

The chain joins TRBV5-1 to TRBJ2-7, with 7 nucleotides matching TRBD1. Trimming took 0 bases from V and 4 from J; bases not matched to a gene: 4. This CDR3 region has 14 residues. CDR1 is SGHRS, CDR2 YFSETQ, per germline. Here the CDR3 DNA reads TGCGCCAGCAGCTTGGGACAGGGAAAATACGAGCAGTACTTC. It encodes CASSLGQGKYEQYF.

Note on this clonotype: The junction departs from germline at one end; a sequencing error may be responsible. The chain has TRBV2 and TRBJ1-2; D not resolved. Per germline, CDR1 SNHLY and CDR2 FYNNEI. The CDR3 length is 13 residues. In nucleotides, the CDR3 is TGTGCTAGCAGTTACTCAGCTAACTATGGCTACACCTTC. Translation gives CASSYSANYGYTF.

The CDR3 is CASSHYGTSGVDQETQYF. The CDR3 coding sequence is TGCGCCAGCAGCCACTACGGGACTAGCGGCGTTGACCAAGAGACCCAGTACTTC. This chain uses TRBV4-1 with TRBJ2-5, with TRBD2 matching over 11 bases. The CDR3 length is 18 residues. Germline V gives CDR1 MGHRA, CDR2 YSYEKL. After removal of 3 bases from V and 0 bases from J, the junction contained 9 bases not matched to a gene.

V gene TRBV20-1 combines with J gene TRBJ2-1; weak D call: TRBD2 (6 bases). The V gene lost 0 bases and the J gene lost 0 bases, with 12 bases spanning the gap. This CDR3 is built from 16 residues. Germline loops: CDR1 DFQATT, CDR2 SNEGSKA (reference sequence). CDR3 loop: CSAREERASSYNEQFF. The CDR3 nucleotides are TGCAGTGCTAGAGAAGAGCGGGCAAGCTCCTACAATGAGCAGTTCTTC.

The CDR3 coding sequence is TGTGCCAGCGGGGCAGGGGGTCCCTATGGCTACACCTTC. This encodes CASGAGGPYGYTF. This chain joins TRBV6-1 and TRBJ1-2; 7 bases align to TRBD1. Germline CDR1 and CDR2: MNHNS and SASEGT. V gave up 8 bases and J gave up 4 bases; unmatched junction bases: 7. CDR3 length: 13 amino acids.

V and J are TRBV4-1 and TRBJ2-5, with a possible D match to TRBD2 (7 bases). The CDR3 sequence is 18 residues long. The germline V gene encodes CDR1 MGHRA and CDR2 YSYEKL. The V gene lost 0 bases and the J gene lost 4 bases, with 21 bases spanning the gap. The CDR3 region has the DNA TGCGCCAGCAGCCAAGATATGGACTACCATAGGGGGGGAGAGACCCAGTACTTC. Translation gives CASSQDMDYHRGGETQYF.

The J gene is TRBJ2-7, the V gene TRBV12-3 or TRBV12-4; D remains unclear. V was trimmed by 3 bases and J by 4 bases, leaving 13 bases between them. This CDR3 comprises 14 residues. In nucleotides, the CDR3 is TGTGCCAGCAGTTTGGGGATTACCCTGTACGAGCAGTACTTC. Its protein product is CASSLGITLYEQYF.

This clonotype was counted only a few times. The chain uses TRBV9 and TRBJ1-2, with D possibly TRBD1 on 5 matching bases. The germline V gene encodes CDR1 SGDLS and CDR2 YYNGEE. This CDR3 is built from 16 residues. V was cut by 0 bases and J by 0 bases, with 12 bases left in between. This CDR3 is CASSVGEGRANYGYTF. CDR3 DNA: TGTGCCAGCAGCGTAGGGGAGGGGAGAGCTAACTATGGCTACACCTTC. The full variable domain, in which reference TRBV9 and TRBJ1-2 provide the parts outside the CDR3, is DSGVTQTPKHLITATGQRVTLRCSPRSGDLSVYWYQQSLDQGLQFLIQYYNGEERAKGNILERFSAQQFPDLHSELNLSSLELGDSALYFCASSVGEGRANYGYTFGSGTRLTVV.

The J gene is TRBJ1-1, the V gene TRBV12-5, with D possibly being TRBD1 (5 bases). The germline CDR1 and CDR2 sequences are LGHNT and FRNRAP. The CDR3 runs to 11 residues. CDR3 residues: CAGGVNTEAFF. The CDR3 DNA reads TGTGCCGGGGGGGTGAACACTGAAGCTTTCTTT.

The chain is built from TRBV20-1 and TRBJ2-5; D not resolved. The J call is doubtful: the DNA matches TRBJ2-7 better. Germline V gene sequence: CDR1 DFQATT, CDR2 SNEGSKA (reference sequence). The CDR3 has 11 residues. The CDR3 region is CSAAETYEQYF. The CDR3 DNA reads as TGCAGTGCTGCGGAGACCTACGAGCAGTACTTC.

The chain couples TRBV11-2 to TRBJ2-7; tentatively, D is TRBD2 (5 bases). The CDR3 loop spans 15 amino acids. V was trimmed by 1 base and J by 3 bases, leaving 13 bases between them. Per germline, CDR1 SGHAT and CDR2 FQNNGV. The CDR3 loop reads CASSLGTGFVYEQYF. CDR3 bases: TGTGCCAGCAGCTTAGGGACGGGGTTCGTCTACGAGCAGTACTTC.